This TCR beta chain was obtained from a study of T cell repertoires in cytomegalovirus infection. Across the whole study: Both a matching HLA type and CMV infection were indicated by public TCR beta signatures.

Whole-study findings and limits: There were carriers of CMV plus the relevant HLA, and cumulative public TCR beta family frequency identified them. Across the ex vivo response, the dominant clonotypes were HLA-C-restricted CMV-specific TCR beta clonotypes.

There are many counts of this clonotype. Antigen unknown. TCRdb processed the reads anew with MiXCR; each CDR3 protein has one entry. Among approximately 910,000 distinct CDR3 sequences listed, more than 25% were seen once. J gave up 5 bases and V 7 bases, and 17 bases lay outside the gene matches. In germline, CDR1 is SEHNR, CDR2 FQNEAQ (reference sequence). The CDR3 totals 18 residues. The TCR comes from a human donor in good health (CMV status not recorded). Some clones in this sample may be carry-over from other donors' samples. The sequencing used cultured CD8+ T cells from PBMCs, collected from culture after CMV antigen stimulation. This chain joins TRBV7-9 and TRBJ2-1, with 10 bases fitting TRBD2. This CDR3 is CASNSGLAETVLDNEQFF. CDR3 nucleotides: TGTGCCAGCAACTCTGGACTAGCGGAGACGGTACTCGACAATGAGCAGTTCTTC.